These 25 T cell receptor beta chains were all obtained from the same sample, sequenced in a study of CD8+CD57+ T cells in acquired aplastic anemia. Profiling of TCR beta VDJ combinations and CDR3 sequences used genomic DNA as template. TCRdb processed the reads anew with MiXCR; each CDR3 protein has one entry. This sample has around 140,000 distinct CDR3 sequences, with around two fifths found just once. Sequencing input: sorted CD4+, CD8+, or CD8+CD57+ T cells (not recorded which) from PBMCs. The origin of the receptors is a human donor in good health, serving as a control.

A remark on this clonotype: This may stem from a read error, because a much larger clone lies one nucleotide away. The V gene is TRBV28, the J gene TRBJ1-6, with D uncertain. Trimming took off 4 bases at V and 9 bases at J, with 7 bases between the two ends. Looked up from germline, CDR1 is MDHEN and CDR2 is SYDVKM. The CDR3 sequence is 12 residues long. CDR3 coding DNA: TGTGCCAGCAGTTCGCTCATTTCACCCCTCCACTTT. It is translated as CASSSLISPLHF.

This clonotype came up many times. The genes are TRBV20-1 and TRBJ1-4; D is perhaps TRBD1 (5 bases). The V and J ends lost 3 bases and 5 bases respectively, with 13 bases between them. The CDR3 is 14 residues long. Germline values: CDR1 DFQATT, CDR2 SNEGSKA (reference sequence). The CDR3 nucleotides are TGCAGTGCTAGGCCGGGGACGGGGAATGAAAAACTGTTTTTT. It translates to CSARPGTGNEKLFF.

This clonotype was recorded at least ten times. CDR3 in amino acids: CSAEMSSRRRVRNTEAFF. DNA for the CDR3: TGCAGTGCCGAAATGTCGTCCAGACGCCGAGTGAGGAACACTGAAGCTTTCTTT. The chain employs TRBV20-1 and TRBJ1-1; no clear D. V was pared by 6 bases and J by 1 base, with 27 bases between. Looked up from germline, CDR1 is DFQATT and CDR2 is SNEGSKA (reference sequence). The CDR3 has 18 amino acids.

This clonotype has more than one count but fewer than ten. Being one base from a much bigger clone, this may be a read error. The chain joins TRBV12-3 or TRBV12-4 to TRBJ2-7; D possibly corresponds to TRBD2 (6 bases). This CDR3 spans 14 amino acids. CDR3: CASSLAGGNYEQHF. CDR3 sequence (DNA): TGTGCCAGCAGTTTAGCGGGCGGGAATTACGAGCAGCACTTC.

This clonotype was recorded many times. The CDR3 sequence: CASSLGWTGTETQYF. CDR3 DNA sequence: TGTGCCAGCAGCCTCGGGTGGACAGGCACGGAGACCCAGTACTTC. The chain couples TRBV5-4 to TRBJ2-5; 7 bases are shared with TRBD1. CDR1 and CDR2 from the germline V gene are SGHNT and YYREEE (reference sequence). CDR3 size: 15 residues. The V segment lost 4 bases and the J segment 5 bases; nucleotides outside the gene matches: 11.

For the CDR3, the DNA is TGCAGTGCTAGTGCCGGTAGCCTTTCCTACAATGAGCAGTTCTTC. Translated, it gives CSASAGSLSYNEQFF. The J gene is TRBJ2-1, the V gene TRBV20-1, with unresolved D. V gave up 3 bases and J gave up 1 base, with 13 bases separating them. The CDR3 runs 15 residues. Germline V gene lookup returns CDR1 DFQATT and CDR2 SNEGSKA (reference sequence).

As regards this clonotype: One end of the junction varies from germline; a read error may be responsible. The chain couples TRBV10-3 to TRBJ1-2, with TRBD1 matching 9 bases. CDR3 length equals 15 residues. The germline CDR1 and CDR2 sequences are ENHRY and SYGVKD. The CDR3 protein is CASSVQGAANYGYTF. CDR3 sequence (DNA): TGTGCCAGCAGTGTACAGGGGGCCGCTAACTATGGCTACACCTTC.

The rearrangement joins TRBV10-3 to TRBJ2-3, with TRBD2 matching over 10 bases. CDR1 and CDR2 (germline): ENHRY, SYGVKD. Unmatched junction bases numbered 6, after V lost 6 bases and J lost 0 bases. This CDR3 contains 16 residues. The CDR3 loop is CAIRLETSGSTDTQYF. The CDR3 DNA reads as TGTGCCATCAGACTTGAGACTAGCGGGAGCACAGATACGCAGTATTTT.

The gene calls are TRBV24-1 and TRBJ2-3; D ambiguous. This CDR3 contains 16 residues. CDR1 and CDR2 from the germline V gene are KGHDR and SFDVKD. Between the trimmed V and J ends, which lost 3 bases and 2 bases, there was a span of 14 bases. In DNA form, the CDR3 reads TGTGCCACCAGTGATCAATCGTACAGCCCCACAGATACGCAGTATTTT. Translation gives CATSDQSYSPTDTQYF.

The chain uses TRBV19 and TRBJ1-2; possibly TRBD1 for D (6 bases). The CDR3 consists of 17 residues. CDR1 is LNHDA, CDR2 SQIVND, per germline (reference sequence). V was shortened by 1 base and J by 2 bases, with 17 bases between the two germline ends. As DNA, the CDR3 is TGTGCCAGTAGTATAGTATCAGGGGTACGGTCCAACTATGGCTACACCTTC. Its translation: CASSIVSGVRSNYGYTF. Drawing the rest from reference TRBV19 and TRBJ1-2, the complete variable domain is DGGITQSPKYLFRKEGQNVTLSCEQNLNHDAMYWYRQDPGQGLRLIYYSQIVNDFQKGDIAEGYSVSREKKESFPLTVTSAQKNPTAFYLCASSIVSGVRSNYGYTFGSGTRLTVV.

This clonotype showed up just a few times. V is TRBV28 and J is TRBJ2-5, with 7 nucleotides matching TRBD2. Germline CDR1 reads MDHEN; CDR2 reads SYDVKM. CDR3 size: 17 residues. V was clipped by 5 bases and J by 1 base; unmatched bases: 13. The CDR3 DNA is TGTGCCAGCAGTCAGCCTCCTGGGAGGGGCCTCCAAGAGACCCAGTACTTC. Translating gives CASSQPPGRGLQETQYF. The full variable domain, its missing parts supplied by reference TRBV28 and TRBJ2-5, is DVKVTQSSRYLVKRTGEKVFLECVQDMDHENMFWYRQDPGLGLRLIYFSYDVKMKEKGDIPEGYSVSREKKERFSLILESASTNQTSMYLCASSQPPGRGLQETQYFGPGTRLLVL.

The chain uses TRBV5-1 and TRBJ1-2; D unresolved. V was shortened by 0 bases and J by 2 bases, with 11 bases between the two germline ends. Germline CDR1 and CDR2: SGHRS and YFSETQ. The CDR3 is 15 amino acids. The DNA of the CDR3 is TGCGCCAGCAGCTTGGATGGGGTAAACAACTATGGCTACACCTTC. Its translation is CASSLDGVNNYGYTF. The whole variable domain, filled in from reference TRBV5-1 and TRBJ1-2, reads KAGVTQTPRYLIKTRGQQVTLSCSPISGHRSVSWYQQTPGQGLQFLFEYFSETQRNKGNFPGRFSGRQFSNSRSEMNVSTLELGDSALYLCASSLDGVNNYGYTFGSGTRLTVV.

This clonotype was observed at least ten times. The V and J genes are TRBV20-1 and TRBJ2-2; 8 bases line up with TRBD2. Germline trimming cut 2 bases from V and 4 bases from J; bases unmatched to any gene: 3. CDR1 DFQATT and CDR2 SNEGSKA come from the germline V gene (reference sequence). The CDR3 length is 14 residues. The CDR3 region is CSARPAGVTGELFF. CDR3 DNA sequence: TGCAGTGCTAGACCAGCGGGAGTCACCGGGGAGCTGTTTTTT.

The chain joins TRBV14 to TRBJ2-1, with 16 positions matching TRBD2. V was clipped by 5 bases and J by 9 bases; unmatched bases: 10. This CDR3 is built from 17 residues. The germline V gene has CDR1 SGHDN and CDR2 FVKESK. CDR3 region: CASSAGTSGRASGEQFF. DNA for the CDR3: TGTGCCAGCAGCGCCGGGACTAGCGGGAGGGCCTCTGGTGAGCAGTTCTTC.

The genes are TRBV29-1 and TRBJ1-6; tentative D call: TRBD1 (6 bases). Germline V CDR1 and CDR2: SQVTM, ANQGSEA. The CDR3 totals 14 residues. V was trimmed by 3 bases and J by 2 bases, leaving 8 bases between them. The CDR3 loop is CSVDKGAYNSPLHF. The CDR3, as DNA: TGCAGCGTTGATAAGGGGGCCTATAATTCACCCCTCCACTTT. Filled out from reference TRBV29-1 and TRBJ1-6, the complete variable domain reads SAVISQKPSRDICQRGTSLTIQCQVDSQVTMMFWYRQQPGQSLTLIATANQGSEATYESGFVIDKFPISRPNLTFSTLTVSNMSPEDSSIYLCSVDKGAYNSPLHFGNGTRLTVT.

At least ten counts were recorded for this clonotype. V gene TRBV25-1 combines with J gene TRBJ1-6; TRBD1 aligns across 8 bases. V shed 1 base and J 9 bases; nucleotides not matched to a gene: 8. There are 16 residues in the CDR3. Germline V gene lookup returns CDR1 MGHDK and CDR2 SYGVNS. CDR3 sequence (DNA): TGTGCCAGCAGTGAATTAGGGACAGGAGGTGGTTCACCCCTCCACTTT. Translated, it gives CASSELGTGGGSPLHF.

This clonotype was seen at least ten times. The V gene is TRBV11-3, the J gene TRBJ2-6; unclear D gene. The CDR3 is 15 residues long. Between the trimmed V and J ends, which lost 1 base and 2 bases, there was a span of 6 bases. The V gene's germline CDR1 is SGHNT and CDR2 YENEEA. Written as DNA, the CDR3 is TGTGCCAGCAGCTTAGGGGATGCTGGGGCCAACGTCCTGACTTTC. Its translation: CASSLGDAGANVLTF.

CDR3 sequence (DNA): TGTGCCAGCAATGGACAGGGGGAAGGACCCCAGCATTTT. The encoded protein is CASNGQGEGPQHF. V usage is TRBV2 and J usage is TRBJ1-5; 10 positions agree with TRBD1. V dropped 7 bases and J dropped 10; count of bases not matched to a gene: 7. Germline V gene sequence: CDR1 SNHLY, CDR2 FYNNEI. This CDR3 spans 13 amino acids.

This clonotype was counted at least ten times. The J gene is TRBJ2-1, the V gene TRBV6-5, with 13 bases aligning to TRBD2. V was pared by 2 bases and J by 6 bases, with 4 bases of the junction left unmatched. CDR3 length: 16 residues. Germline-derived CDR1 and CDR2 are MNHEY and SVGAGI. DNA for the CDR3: TGTGCCAGCAGTTACGGGGGACTAGCGGGAAGCAATGAGCAGTTCTTC. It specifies CASSYGGLAGSNEQFF.

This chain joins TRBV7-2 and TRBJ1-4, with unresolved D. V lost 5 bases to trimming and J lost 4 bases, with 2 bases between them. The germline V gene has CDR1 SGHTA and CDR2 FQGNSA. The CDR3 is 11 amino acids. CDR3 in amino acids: CASSHNEKLFF. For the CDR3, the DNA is TGTGCCAGCAGCCATAATGAAAAACTGTTTTTT.

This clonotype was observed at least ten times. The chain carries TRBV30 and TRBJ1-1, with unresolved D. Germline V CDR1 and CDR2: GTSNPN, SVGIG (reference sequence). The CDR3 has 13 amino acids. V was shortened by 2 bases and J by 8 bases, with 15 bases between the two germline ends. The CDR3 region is CAWSTDRWREAFF. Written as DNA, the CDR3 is TGTGCCTGGAGTACGGACCGCTGGAGAGAAGCTTTCTTT.

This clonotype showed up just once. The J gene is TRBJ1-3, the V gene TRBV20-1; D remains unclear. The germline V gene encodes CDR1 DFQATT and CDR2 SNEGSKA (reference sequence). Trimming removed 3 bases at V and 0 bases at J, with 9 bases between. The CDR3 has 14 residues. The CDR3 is CSASPDNSGNTIYF. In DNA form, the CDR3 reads TGCAGTGCTAGTCCCGACAACTCTGGAAACACCATATATTTT.

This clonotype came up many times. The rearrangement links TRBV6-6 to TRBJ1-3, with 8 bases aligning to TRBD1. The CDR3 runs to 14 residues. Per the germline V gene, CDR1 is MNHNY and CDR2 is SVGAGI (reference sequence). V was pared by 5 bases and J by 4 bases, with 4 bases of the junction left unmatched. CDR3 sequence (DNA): TGTGCCAGCAGTCTCAGGGACAGGGGAAACACCATATATTTT. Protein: CASSLRDRGNTIYF.

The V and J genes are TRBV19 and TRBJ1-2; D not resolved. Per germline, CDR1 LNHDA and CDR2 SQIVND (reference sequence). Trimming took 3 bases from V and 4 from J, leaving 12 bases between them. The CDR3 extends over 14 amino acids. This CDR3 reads CASSIDAISYGYTF. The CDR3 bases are TGTGCCAGTAGTATCGACGCTATAAGCTATGGCTACACCTTC.

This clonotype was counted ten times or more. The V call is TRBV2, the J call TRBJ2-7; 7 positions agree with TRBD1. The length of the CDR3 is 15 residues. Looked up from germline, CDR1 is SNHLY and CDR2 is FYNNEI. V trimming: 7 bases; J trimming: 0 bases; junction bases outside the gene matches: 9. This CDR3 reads CASTRDRASSYEQYF. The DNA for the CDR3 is TGTGCCAGCACTCGAGACAGGGCGAGCTCCTACGAGCAGTACTTC. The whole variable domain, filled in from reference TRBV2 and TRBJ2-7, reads EPEVTQTPSHQVTQMGQEVILRCVPISNHLYFYWYRQILGQKVEFLVSFYNNEISEKSEIFDDQFSVERPDGSNFTLKIRSTKLEDSAMYFCASTRDRASSYEQYFGPGTRLTVT.